A selection of T cell receptor beta chains follows, all from one sample in a study of shared clonotypes between healthy human individuals. TCRdb's table, derived via immunoSEQ multiplex PCR, lists solely in-frame clones and lacks some. The repertoire has some 2 million clones, about 95% of them found once; the top ten carry approximately 1%. Sequencing was done on a sample of naive CD8+ T cells sorted from blood. These receptors were obtained from a man younger than 35 in good health. Each CDR3 is given with its conserved first and last residue. Fields, in order: D gene, CDR3 length, J gene, V gene, clone size, CDR3 protein, CDR3 DNA. The D gene is left open where the match is weak. A row's size may be missing; if present it is once, few, many or a size class.

- 15 TRBJ1-2 TRBV15 - CATSSPAEGSYGYTF TGTGCCACCAGCAGCCCCGCGGAGGGGAGCTATGGCTACACCTTC
- 15 TRBJ2-7 TRBV4-3 - CASSQGAEDYYEQYF TGCGCCAGCAGCCAAGGGGCAGAGGACTACTACGAGCAGTACTTC
- 17 TRBJ2-3 TRBV2 - CASSEDSWGRETDTQYF TGTGCCAGCAGTGAAGATTCTTGGGGCAGGGAAACAGATACGCAGTATTTT
TRBD1 13 TRBJ1-1 TRBV28 - CASRPGGRTEAFF TGTGCCAGCAGGCCAGGGGGCAGGACTGAAGCTTTCTTT
TRBD1 14 TRBJ2-7 TRBV15 few CATSTGTGAYEQYF TGTGCCACCAGCACCGGGACAGGGGCCTACGAGCAGTACTTC
TRBD1 17 TRBJ2-5 TRBV5-6 - CASSLPVGQVHQETQYF TGTGCCAGCAGCTTACCCGTTGGACAGGTTCACCAAGAGACCCAGTACTTC
TRBD1 15 TRBJ2-5 TRBV7-9 once CASSSTGGAEETQYF TGTGCCAGCAGTTCTACAGGGGGCGCTGAAGAGACCCAGTACTTC
- 15 TRBJ1-4 TRBV7-6 - CASSRHRDFNEKLFF TGTGCCAGCAGCCGTCACAGAGATTTTAATGAAAAACTGTTTTTT
- 15 TRBJ2-3 TRBV11-2 - CASSSLAGITDTQYF TGTGCCAGCAGCTCCCTGGCTGGGATCACAGATACGCAGTATTTT
- 14 TRBJ1-2 TRBV5-6 - CASSPDGTNYGYTF TGTGCCAGCAGCCCCGACGGAACTAACTATGGCTACACCTTC
TRBD2 15 TRBJ2-2 TRBV28 - CASSLLAGSTGELFF TGTGCCAGCAGTTTGCTAGCGGGTTCAACCGGGGAGCTGTTTTTT
- 17 TRBJ1-5 TRBV27 - CASSLSAGGGGDQPQHF TGTGCCAGCAGTTTATCGGCGGGGGGGGGTGGCGATCAGCCCCAGCATTTT
- 16 TRBJ2-7 TRBV11-2 - CASSWNEGEFAYEQYF TGTGCCAGCAGCTGGAACGAGGGAGAATTCGCCTACGAGCAGTACTTC
- 18 TRBJ2-3 TRBV4-1 - CASSQDETATEDGDTQYF TGCGCCAGCAGCCAAGATGAGACGGCGACTGAGGATGGAGATACGCAGTATTTT
TRBD2 15 TRBJ2-7 TRBV7-9 - CASSFGTSGPYEQYF TGTGCCAGCAGCTTTGGGACTAGCGGTCCATACGAGCAGTACTTC
- 11 TRBJ2-5 TRBV29-1 - CGARLQETQYF TGCGGGGCCCGGCTTCAAGAGACCCAGTACTTC
TRBD2 16 TRBJ2-1 TRBV5-6 - CASSEGLAGIYNEQFF TGTGCCAGCAGCGAGGGACTAGCGGGAATCTACAATGAGCAGTTCTTC
- 13 TRBJ2-7 TRBV29-1 - CSVERTDTYEQYF TGCAGCGTTGAGCGGACGGACACCTACGAGCAGTACTTC
- 13 TRBJ2-1 TRBV10-1 - CASSEHPRSEQFF TGCGCCAGCAGTGAGCACCCCCGGAGTGAGCAGTTCTTC
- 14 TRBJ2-7 TRBV11-2 - CASSIGTESYEQYF TGTGCCAGCAGCATAGGGACCGAATCCTACGAGCAGTACTTC